This T cell receptor beta chain was captured in a study of T-cell reconstitution after alpha-beta-depleted transplantation in children. Study-wide points: Some patients showed high day-60 TCRbeta diversity, which derived from surviving recipient T cells and thymic progenitors. Two months or so post-transplant, alpha-beta T cells reportedly derived from several hundred expanded graft clones. Newly produced T cells mostly provided counts and TCRbeta diversity after one year, as hyperexpanded clones declined.

A library of TCRbeta sequences, prepared with unique molecular identifiers, was generated. TCRdb re-derived calls from the PCR reads in MiXCR, one entry per CDR3 protein. The sample yields about 300,000 distinct CDR3 sequences, 7.5% to 9% seen once. On this clonotype itself: Its specificity is unknown.

Specimen: peripheral blood, collected 360 days after TCRalphabeta/CD19-depleted stem cell transplant. The clonotype was recovered from a female patient aged 2 to 10 who had a stem cell transplant for Fanconi anemia, so the T cells may come from the graft donor.

Written as DNA, the CDR3 is TGTGCCAGCAGTTCTTTAGATTGGGAACAGTTCTTC. It codes for CASSSLDWEQFF. J is TRBJ2-1 and V is TRBV12-3 or TRBV12-4, with D uncertain. CDR3 length: 12 residues. V shed 4 bases and J shed 13 bases, with 14 bases lying between them.